A selection of T cell receptor beta chains follows, all from one sample in a study of PD-1 blockade in classical Hodgkin lymphoma. The table came from immunoSEQ multiplex PCR; TCRdb's copy has only in-frame clones and leaves some out. The sample has nearly 20,000 clones, 76% seen once. Sequenced here: peripheral blood mononuclear cells (PBMCs), sampled before the fourth cycle of nivolumab. Receptors originate from a human donor with classical Hodgkin lymphoma. Both conserved end residues are trimmed from each CDR3. The order of the fields is V gene, J gene, CDR3 protein.

>TRBV25-1|TRBJ1-3
ASSESGGNSGNTIY
>TRBV5-4|TRBJ2-2
ASSLDSGGTGELF
>TRBV27|TRBJ2-7
ASKDTERYEQY
>TRBV6-1|TRBJ2-3
ASSEAAGDTQY
>TRBV30|TRBJ1-3
AWSAAGVGNTIY
>TRBV10-3|TRBJ1-4
AISGGVFEKLF
>TRBV11-3|TRBJ2-1
ASSLETSGNYNEQF
>TRBV25-1|TRBJ1-1
ASSENLGTAEAF
>TRBV14|TRBJ1-3
ASSHRASGNTIY
>TRBV5-1|TRBJ2-5
ASSSGLVGETQY
>TRBV14|TRBJ2-7
ASSRDSIYYEQY
>TRBV6-5|TRBJ1-2
ASSYLTDRGDGYT
>TRBV2|TRBJ1-2
ASSEGAAFRYT
>TRBV19|TRBJ1-1
ASSIPGEAF